The clone carrying this T cell receptor beta chain occurred many times. Its target is not known. Trimming left V 7 bases short and J 3 bases short, with 13 bases between. CDR1 is MDHEN, CDR2 SYDVKM, per germline. The CDR3 runs 13 residues. This record belongs to a study of CD8 T cells in ankylosing spondylitis. Study findings and constraints: Enrichment of disease-linked clones was reportedly significant in matched ankylosing spondylitis synovial fluid.

TCRdb ran MiXCR on the 5' RACE reads and lists one entry per CDR3 protein. Here the sample spans some 87,000 distinct CDR3 sequences, about 9% being singletons. This TCR derives from a male donor with ankylosing spondylitis or in good health (not recorded which). Sequenced: blood, either unsorted or a sorted T cell fraction (not recorded which). The V call is TRBV28, the J call TRBJ2-7; D is possibly TRBD2 (6 bases). The CDR3 loop is CASTRDSIYEQYF. CDR3 in DNA: TGTGCCAGCACCCGGGACTCAATCTACGAGCAGTACTTC.